The 30 T cell receptor beta chains listed next were all sequenced from one sample in a study of blood T cell repertoires in COVID-19. Here immunoSEQ multiplex PCR was the method, and the copy in TCRdb shows in-frame clones only, minus some. The data hold 95,000 to 150,000 clones, with about 79% observed a single time. Sequencing used peripheral blood. Every receptor here comes from a woman aged 70-85 years with acute or convalescent COVID-19.

This clone was counted only a few times. The V call is TRBV4-2, the J call TRBJ2-3; 10 nucleotides match TRBD2. CDR1 LGHNA and CDR2 YNFKEQ come from the germline V gene. This CDR3 is built from 16 residues. Trimming at V came to 2 bases and at J to 1 base, leaving 3 bases not matched to a gene. CDR3 nucleotides: TGTGCCAGCAGCCAAAGCGGGGGGGCCGGCACAGATACGCAGTATTTT. Amino acids: CASSQSGGAGTDTQYF.

This chain connects TRBV18 to TRBJ1-2, with 7 bases fitting TRBD1. The germline gives CDR1 KGHSH, CDR2 LQKENI. The CDR3 runs 17 residues. Trimming cost V 3 bases and J 6 bases; bases outside gene matches: 16. The CDR3 here is CASSPDIDRARSHGYTF. In DNA, the CDR3 is TGTGCCAGCTCACCTGACATTGACAGGGCCCGTTCCCATGGCTACACCTTC.

The chain joins TRBV10-2 to TRBJ1-2; 9 bases fit TRBD1. V dropped 2 bases and J dropped 6; count of bases not matched to a gene: 7. CDR1 and CDR2 (germline): WSHSY, SAAADI. This CDR3 is 15 amino acids long. This CDR3 reads CASSEGSGQGNGYTF. Here the CDR3 DNA reads TGCGCCAGCAGTGAGGGGTCGGGACAGGGAAATGGCTACACCTTC.

The rearrangement links TRBV6-2 or TRBV6-3 to TRBJ1-2; a weak D match, TRBD1 (6 bases). The CDR3 sequence is 11 residues long. Per the germline V gene, CDR1 is MNHEY and CDR2 is SVGEGT. V shed 6 bases and J shed 7 bases, with 9 bases lying between them. The chain's CDR3 is CASSRGGGYTF. The DNA of the CDR3 is TGTGCCAGCAGCAGAGGGGGTGGCTACACCTTC.

The V call is TRBV19, the J call TRBJ2-3; the D gene is possibly TRBD2 (6 bases). Trimming pared 6 bases from V and 3 bases from J, leaving 16 bases between. The CDR3 extends over 15 amino acids. CDR1 and CDR2 (germline): LNHDA, SQIVND (reference sequence). CDR3 sequence: CASSGGAIGTDTQYF. CDR3 nucleotide sequence: TGTGCCAGTAGCGGCGGGGCAATTGGAACAGATACGCAGTATTTT.

The chain has TRBV4-3 and TRBJ1-4, with D maybe TRBD1 (6 bases). This CDR3 is built from 15 residues. CDR1 is LGHNA, CDR2 YSLEER, per germline. The ends were cut back, 2 bases at V and 0 bases at J, with 7 bases in the middle. CDR3 in amino acids: CASSQRTATNEKLFF. The CDR3 DNA reads as TGCGCCAGCAGCCAACGGACAGCAACTAATGAAAAACTGTTTTTT.

V usage is TRBV7-2 and J usage is TRBJ1-4; D gene ambiguous. Trimming cost V 1 base and J 11 bases, with 14 bases left between them. CDR3 length: 14 amino acids. Germline values: CDR1 SGHTA, CDR2 FQGNSA. This CDR3 reads CASSLGRPPEKLFF. CDR3 nucleotides: TGTGCCAGCAGCTTAGGCCGTCCCCCGGAGAAACTGTTTTTT. The full variable domain, with the rest looked up from reference TRBV7-2 and TRBJ1-4, is GAGVSQSPSNKVTEKGKDVELRCDPISGHTALYWYRQSLGQGLEFLIYFQGNSAPDKSGLPSDRFSAERTGGSVSTLTIQRTQQEDSAVYLCASSLGRPPEKLFFGSGTQLSVL.

V gene TRBV11-3 combines with J gene TRBJ1-2, with 7 bases matching TRBD1. The J segment lost 7 bases and the V segment lost 5 bases, leaving 10 bases of the junction unmatched. This CDR3 region has 14 residues. Germline V lookup: CDR1 SGHNT, CDR2 YENEEA. CDR3 residues: CASSDRRGQSGYTF. The CDR3 coding sequence is TGTGCCAGCAGCGATAGGAGGGGACAGAGTGGCTACACCTTC.

This clone was detected once. This rearrangement joins TRBV6-5 to TRBJ2-7; possible D gene TRBD2, 5 bases. CDR1 is MNHEY and CDR2 is SVGAGI in the germline V gene. Trimming removed 9 bases at V and 3 bases at J, with 21 bases between. CDR3 length: 15 amino acids. The CDR3 protein is CASKLPSGRFYEQYF. For the CDR3, the DNA is TGTGCCAGTAAGCTCCCAAGCGGCCGTTTCTACGAGCAGTACTTC.

J is TRBJ1-1 and V is TRBV3-1 (or the pseudogene TRBV3-2), with D maybe TRBD1 (5 bases). V dropped 3 bases and J dropped 9 bases, with 14 bases sitting between them. Looked up from germline, CDR1 is LGHDT and CDR2 is YNNKEL (reference sequence). This CDR3 is built from 13 residues. As DNA, the CDR3 is TGTGCCAGCAGCCAGGGGCAGGCGACCCAAGCTTTCTTT. Translating gives CASSQGQATQAFF.

The rearrangement links TRBV2 to TRBJ1-4; D gene uncertain. The CDR3 covers 17 residues. V was cut by 0 bases and J by 7 bases, with 18 bases left in between. From germline, CDR1 is SNHLY and CDR2 FYNNEI. This CDR3 reads CASSEAEGVSDGEKLFF. CDR3 in DNA: TGTGCCAGCAGTGAAGCGGAGGGCGTTTCAGATGGTGAAAAACTGTTTTTT.

V usage is TRBV7-9 and J usage is TRBJ1-2; no clear D. Germline V gene lookup returns CDR1 SEHNR and CDR2 FQNEAQ (reference sequence). Trimming removed 0 bases from V and 3 bases from J, with 8 bases in between. The CDR3 length is 14 residues. The CDR3 here is CASSLAEAHYGYTF. The CDR3 DNA sequence: TGTGCCAGCAGCTTAGCCGAGGCCCACTATGGCTACACCTTC.

CDR3 sequence: CASSYTRGAGETQYF. CDR3 nucleotides: TGTGCCAGCAGTTACACCAGGGGGGCTGGAGAGACCCAGTACTTC. The chain joins TRBV6-5 to TRBJ2-5; maybe TRBD1 (7 bases). CDR1 and CDR2 from the germline V gene are MNHEY and SVGAGI. The CDR3 has 15 amino acids. The V gene lost 2 bases and the J gene lost 4 bases, with 14 bases spanning the gap.

The chain carries TRBV11-1 and TRBJ2-7, with 10 bases matching TRBD1. Trimming took 4 bases from V and 5 from J; bases not matched to a gene: 5. The CDR3 has 14 amino acids. In germline, CDR1 is SGHAT, CDR2 FQDESV (reference sequence). CDR3 sequence: CASSSSDRGNEQYF. The DNA of the CDR3 is TGTGCCAGCAGCTCCTCGGACAGGGGGAACGAGCAGTACTTC.

The rearrangement links TRBV7-9 to TRBJ1-5, with TRBD1 matching 8 bases. Germline V gene lookup returns CDR1 SEHNR and CDR2 FQNEAQ (reference sequence). CDR3 size: 15 residues. J lost 4 bases, V lost 2 bases, and 4 bases had no gene match. The DNA of the CDR3 is TGTGCCAGCAGCTTATCGACAGGGGCAAATCAGCCCCAGCATTTT. As protein: CASSLSTGANQPQHF.

This clone occurred a few times. The genes are TRBV19 and TRBJ2-7; D possibly corresponds to TRBD2 (6 bases). V was clipped by 6 bases and J by 0 bases, with 12 bases between them. CDR1 LNHDA and CDR2 SQIVND come from the germline V gene (reference sequence). The CDR3 length is 14 residues. The DNA for the CDR3 is TGTGCCAGTAGACGGACCGGGGGCTCCTACGAGCAGTACTTC. Translating gives CASRRTGGSYEQYF.

This chain links TRBV18 with TRBJ1-4; D is ambiguous. Trimming left V 6 bases short and J 2 bases short, with 13 bases between. Germline V gene data show CDR1 as KGHSH and CDR2 as LQKENI. The CDR3 sequence is 15 residues long. The CDR3 bases are TGTGCCAGCTCTGAGGGTTGGACGACTAATGAAAAACTGTTTTTT. It codes for CASSEGWTTNEKLFF.

The sample holds one count of this clone. This chain's CDR3 is CASSIMAGPQETQYF. The DNA of the CDR3 is TGTGCCAGCAGTATCATGGCGGGGCCCCAAGAGACCCAGTACTTC. J is TRBJ2-5 and V is TRBV6-6; a possible D gene is TRBD2 (6 bases). This CDR3 comprises 15 residues. Germline lookup yields CDR1 MNHNY and CDR2 SVGAGI (reference sequence). V dropped 5 bases and J dropped 1 base, with 14 bases sitting between them.

The chain employs TRBV27 and TRBJ1-1; 8 nucleotides match TRBD1. The CDR3 runs to 14 residues. V was clipped by 5 bases and J by 0 bases; unmatched bases: 2. Germline V gene data show CDR1 as MNHEY and CDR2 as SMNVEV (reference sequence). Written as DNA, the CDR3 is TGTGCCAGCAGTCCGGACAGGGTGAACACTGAAGCTTTCTTT. Translating gives CASSPDRVNTEAFF.

There are a few counts of this clone. The chain has TRBV7-2 and TRBJ2-2; D is unclear. Germline V gene lookup returns CDR1 SGHTA and CDR2 FQGNSA. Between the trimmed V and J ends, which lost 4 bases and 5 bases, there was a span of 11 bases. The CDR3 loop spans 14 amino acids. CDR3 DNA: TGTGCCAGCAGCTCGTGGAGACTGACCGGGGAGCTGTTTTTT. Its protein is CASSSWRLTGELFF.

This sequence joins TRBV7-2 and TRBJ1-1; a weak D match, TRBD1 (5 bases). V was trimmed by 2 bases and J by 5 bases, leaving 15 bases between them. From germline, CDR1 is SGHTA and CDR2 FQGNSA. This CDR3 has 15 amino acids. CDR3 amino acids: CASSLTGGAWTEAFF. CDR3 nucleotide sequence: TGTGCCAGCAGCTTAACCGGAGGGGCGTGGACTGAAGCTTTCTTT.

The rearrangement links TRBV9 to TRBJ2-5, with 10 bases identical to TRBD2. The CDR3 has 20 residues. CDR1 is SGDLS and CDR2 is YYNGEE in the germline V gene. The junction had 22 bases not matched to a gene; V was cut back by 3 bases and J by 5 bases. CDR3 loop: CASSASEFSGGLSRKETQYF. The CDR3 DNA follows: TGTGCCAGCAGCGCCTCCGAGTTTAGCGGGGGGCTCTCCCGGAAGGAGACCCAGTACTTC.

This clone has only a few counts. The rearrangement uses TRBV11-3 and TRBJ2-1, with 8 bases matching TRBD1. Trimming cost V 6 bases and J 8 bases; bases outside gene matches: 12. CDR3 length: 15 residues. Germline lookup yields CDR1 SGHNT and CDR2 YENEEA. The CDR3 loop reads CASSHAGTGSDEQFF. CDR3 nucleotide sequence: TGTGCCAGCAGTCATGCAGGGACAGGATCCGATGAGCAGTTCTTC.

This clone was detected once. This sequence joins TRBV30 and TRBJ1-1, with D maybe TRBD1 (5 bases). V lost 2 bases to trimming and J lost 0 bases, with 7 bases between them. This CDR3 is built from 13 residues. Per the germline V gene, CDR1 is GTSNPN and CDR2 is SVGIG (reference sequence). In nucleotides, the CDR3 is TGTGCCTGGAGTCCGACAGTGAACACTGAAGCTTTCTTT. This gives the protein CAWSPTVNTEAFF.

The genes are TRBV3-1 (or the pseudogene TRBV3-2) and TRBJ2-7, with 13 nucleotides matching TRBD2. The ends lost 4 bases at V and 6 bases at J; junction bases unmatched: 6. CDR3 length: 15 residues. Germline assignment: CDR1 LGHDT and CDR2 YNNKEL (reference sequence). CDR3 in amino acids: CASSRSGLAGFEQYF. The CDR3 nucleotides read TGTGCCAGCAGCCGCTCGGGACTAGCGGGGTTCGAGCAGTACTTC.

The chain combines TRBV24-1 with TRBJ1-2; D possibly corresponds to TRBD1 (6 bases). V lost 6 bases and J lost 7, with 23 bases in between. Germline V gives CDR1 KGHDR, CDR2 SFDVKD. The CDR3 is 16 amino acids. The CDR3 spells CATSHHPGGGAGGYTF. Here the CDR3 DNA reads TGTGCCACCAGTCACCACCCCGGAGGGGGGGCAGGTGGCTACACCTTC.

This chain uses TRBV18 with TRBJ2-3; TRBD2 aligns across 9 bases. Trimming at V came to 3 bases and at J to 1 base, leaving 14 bases not matched to a gene. The length of the CDR3 is 19 residues. CDR1 is KGHSH, CDR2 LQKENI, per germline. CDR3 coding DNA: TGTGCCAGCTCACCCTCGGTTTCTAGCGGGGTTCGCGGCACAGATACGCAGTATTTT. It yields the protein CASSPSVSSGVRGTDTQYF.

The chain joins TRBV15 to TRBJ1-1; 10 bases fit TRBD1. The CDR3 is 14 amino acids. Germline V gene data show CDR1 as LNHNV and CDR2 as YYDKDF (reference sequence). After removal of 8 bases from V and 0 bases from J, the junction contained 3 bases not matched to a gene. The CDR3 loop reads CATGDRGMNTEAFF. In nucleotides, the CDR3 is TGTGCCACCGGGGACAGGGGAATGAACACTGAAGCTTTCTTT.

The chain joins TRBV11-3 to TRBJ1-6, with 7 positions matching TRBD1. With 6 bases clipped from V and 8 bases from J, the junction kept 10 bases outside the gene matches. This CDR3 has 15 amino acids. Germline V gene sequence: CDR1 SGHNT, CDR2 YENEEA. In DNA, the CDR3 is TGTGCCAGCAGATCGTCAGGGGGGATTGATTCACCCCTCCACTTT. Translated: CASRSSGGIDSPLHF.

The chain carries TRBV6-2 or TRBV6-3 and TRBJ2-3; possible D gene TRBD1, 5 bases. Looked up from germline, CDR1 is MNHEY and CDR2 is SVGEGT. This CDR3 has 16 residues. Trimming pared 1 base from V and 0 bases from J, leaving 11 bases between. DNA of the CDR3: TGTGCCAGCAGTTACTGGGGTGGGGCGAGCACAGATACGCAGTATTTT. This codes for CASSYWGGASTDTQYF.